The 2 T cell receptor beta chains reported below all come from one sample, sequenced in a study of blood T cell repertoires in COVID-19. Only in-frame clones appear in the TCRdb table, and some are missing; sequencing was by immunoSEQ multiplex PCR. The table has around 320,000 clones, 90% seen once. Sequencing was carried out using PBMCs or T cells enriched from blood (not recorded which). The source of these receptors is a woman aged 25 to 39 who had been exposed to COVID-19.

The rearrangement joins TRBV13 to TRBJ1-6; TRBD1 matches 10 bases. The germline CDR1 and CDR2 sequences are PRHDT and FYEKMQ (reference sequence). V trimming: 3 bases; J trimming: 8 bases; junction bases outside the gene matches: 1. This CDR3 contains 14 residues. The CDR3 protein is CASSFGTGDSPLHF. The CDR3 nucleotides are TGTGCCAGCAGCTTTGGGACAGGGGATTCACCCCTCCACTTT. The whole variable domain, remainder taken from reference TRBV13 and TRBJ1-6, is AAGVIQSPRHLIKEKRETATLKCYPIPRHDTVYWYQQGPGQDPQFLISFYEKMQSDKGSIPDRFSAQQFSDYHSELNMSSLELGDSALYFCASSFGTGDSPLHFGNGTRLTVT.

V is TRBV28 and J is TRBJ2-1; 9 nucleotides match TRBD1. Germline loops: CDR1 MDHEN, CDR2 SYDVKM. After removal of 3 bases from V and 9 bases from J, the junction contained 12 bases not matched to a gene. The length of the CDR3 is 16 residues. CDR3 protein: CASSFTPGQGWGEQFF. In DNA form, the CDR3 reads TGTGCCAGCAGTTTTACTCCGGGACAGGGATGGGGTGAGCAGTTCTTC. The variable domain in full, completed from reference TRBV28 and TRBJ2-1, reads DVKVTQSSRYLVKRTGEKVFLECVQDMDHENMFWYRQDPGLGLRLIYFSYDVKMKEKGDIPEGYSVSREKKERFSLILESASTNQTSMYLCASSFTPGQGWGEQFFGPGTRLTVL.